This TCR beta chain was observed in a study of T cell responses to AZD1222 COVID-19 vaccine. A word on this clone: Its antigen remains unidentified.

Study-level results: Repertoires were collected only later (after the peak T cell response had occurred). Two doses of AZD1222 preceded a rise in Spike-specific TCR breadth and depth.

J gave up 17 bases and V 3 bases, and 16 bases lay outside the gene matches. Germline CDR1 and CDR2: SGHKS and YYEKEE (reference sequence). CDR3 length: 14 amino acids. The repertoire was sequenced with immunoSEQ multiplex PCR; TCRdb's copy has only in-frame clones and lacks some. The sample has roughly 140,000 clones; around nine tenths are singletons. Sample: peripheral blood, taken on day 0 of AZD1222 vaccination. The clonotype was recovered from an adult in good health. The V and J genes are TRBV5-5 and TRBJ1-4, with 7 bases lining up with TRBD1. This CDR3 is CASSSGPNTGAGFF. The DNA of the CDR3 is TGTGCCAGCAGCTCGGGCCCCAACACAGGGGCCGGATTTTTT.